This TCR beta chain was retrieved from a study of shared clonotypes between healthy human individuals. Naive CD8 cells lacked CD45RO, underwent positive selection for CCR7 and left out terminally differentiated effector memory CD45RA+ cells. General observations from the study: The sampled material consisted only of blood, and tissue repertoires are likely to differ.

Between the trimmed V and J ends, which lost 6 bases and 6 bases, there was a span of 8 bases. The CDR3 is 10 residues long. CDR1 and CDR2 from the germline V gene are SQVTM and ANQGSEA. On this clone: Antigen: not known. In the same sample, other DNA sequences code for this CDR3.

Sequencing used immunoSEQ multiplex PCR; TCRdb keeps in-frame clones, though not all of them. Among approximately 2,200,000 clones listed, 85% to 95% were seen once. The sequenced sample was naive CD8+ T cells from PBMCs. The gene calls are TRBV29-1 and TRBJ1-1, with D unresolved. This sequence was found in a man aged 18 to 29 in good health. Some clones in this sample may be carry-over from other donors' samples. The CDR3 spells CSVPGSEAFF. CDR3 DNA sequence: TGCAGCGTCCCGGGGTCTGAAGCTTTCTTT.